Following are 14 T cell receptor beta chains from one sample sequenced in a study of blood T cell repertoires in COVID-19. The protocol was immunoSEQ multiplex PCR, while the TCRdb copy is restricted to in-frame clones and leaves out a portion. The data show 170,000 or so clones, around four fifths seen once. Sequenced sample: peripheral blood. The receptors were sampled from a man in his 70s with active or convalescent COVID-19.

This clone appeared a single time. This chain joins TRBV11-2 and TRBJ2-3; no definite D call. CDR3 length: 15 residues. V dropped 5 bases and J dropped 4 bases, with 16 bases sitting between them. Germline CDR1 is SGHAT and CDR2 is FQNNGV. The CDR3 loop reads CASSQTRQTADTQYF. CDR3 bases: TGTGCCAGCAGCCAGACCAGGCAAACAGCAGATACGCAGTATTTT.

This chain connects TRBV10-2 to TRBJ1-1; 11 positions match TRBD1. Germline-derived CDR1 and CDR2 are WSHSY and SAAADI. The V and J ends lost 3 bases and 7 bases, in that order; junction bases with no gene match: 4. The CDR3 length is 14 residues. The CDR3 sequence is CASSEPGQGGEAFF. For the CDR3, the DNA is TGCGCCAGCAGTGAACCGGGACAGGGGGGTGAAGCTTTCTTT.

In the case of this clone: A read error may produce the germline difference seen at one junction end. V usage is TRBV7-7 and J usage is TRBJ1-4; no reliable D call. CDR3 size: 15 residues. The germline V gene has CDR1 SSHAT and CDR2 FNYEAQ (reference sequence). The CDR3 protein is CASSLDSGTNEKLFF. For the CDR3, the DNA is TGTGCTAGCAGCTTAGACTCCGGAACTAATGAAAAACTGTTTTTT.

This chain connects TRBV29-1 to TRBJ2-2; D is possibly TRBD2 (5 bases). The V end lost 6 bases, the J end lost 7 bases, and 15 bases lay between the germline ends. CDR3 length: 13 residues. Germline loops: CDR1 SQVTM, CDR2 ANQGSEA. The CDR3 here is CSVAKGANGELFF. CDR3 DNA sequence: TGCAGCGTGGCGAAGGGAGCGAACGGGGAGCTGTTTTTT.

The chain has TRBV19 and TRBJ2-7, with 7 bases matching TRBD2. The CDR3 length is 15 residues. The germline CDR1 and CDR2 sequences are LNHDA and SQIVND (reference sequence). The junction had 11 bases not matched to a gene; V was cut back by 3 bases and J by 6 bases. The CDR3 sequence is CASSIQMTSLSEQYF. The CDR3 nucleotides are TGTGCCAGTAGTATCCAAATGACTAGCTTGAGCGAGCAGTACTTC.

The rearrangement links TRBV12-5 to TRBJ2-2, with 7 bases identical to TRBD1. The ends lost 1 base at V and 9 bases at J; junction bases unmatched: 2. The CDR3 is 13 residues long. CDR1 is LGHNT and CDR2 is FRNRAP in the germline V gene. In nucleotides, the CDR3 is TGTGCTAGTGGTTTGGGACAGGGCCGGGAGCTGTTTTTT. This sequence encodes CASGLGQGRELFF.

V gene TRBV19 combines with J gene TRBJ1-4; D remains ambiguous. CDR3 length: 14 residues. Germline loops: CDR1 LNHDA, CDR2 SQIVND (reference sequence). V lost 3 bases, J lost 3 bases, and 8 bases lay in between. Written as DNA, the CDR3 is TGTGCCAGTAGTATCTTTCGGGCTAATGAAAAACTGTTTTTT. It encodes CASSIFRANEKLFF. The full variable domain, its missing parts supplied by reference TRBV19 and TRBJ1-4, is DGGITQSPKYLFRKEGQNVTLSCEQNLNHDAMYWYRQDPGQGLRLIYYSQIVNDFQKGDIAEGYSVSREKKESFPLTVTSAQKNPTAFYLCASSIFRANEKLFFGSGTQLSVL.

The genes are TRBV2 and TRBJ1-6; 8 bases match TRBD1. The CDR3 has 13 amino acids. With 6 bases clipped from V and 5 bases from J, the junction kept 0 bases outside the gene matches. Per the germline V gene, CDR1 is SNHLY and CDR2 is FYNNEI. This CDR3 is CASRDRDNSPLHF. Here the CDR3 DNA reads TGTGCCAGCAGGGACAGGGATAATTCACCCCTCCACTTT.

CDR3 amino acids: CASSQQGVPVGYTF. In DNA form, the CDR3 reads TGTGCCAGCAGCCAACAGGGGGTCCCTGTGGGCTACACCTTC. V gene TRBV6-5 combines with J gene TRBJ1-2, with 8 bases that match TRBD1. The V and J ends lost 6 bases and 8 bases, in that order; junction bases with no gene match: 11. Germline assignment: CDR1 MNHEY and CDR2 SVGAGI. This CDR3 is built from 14 residues.

The chain uses TRBV2 and TRBJ1-3, with unresolved D. Trimming removed 5 bases from V and 1 base from J, with 12 bases in between. CDR3 length equals 15 residues. Germline values: CDR1 SNHLY, CDR2 FYNNEI. CDR3 in DNA: TGTGCCAGCAGTTCCTCCGGGTCTTCTGGAAACACCATATATTTT. It yields the protein CASSSSGSSGNTIYF.

The chain uses TRBV7-2 and TRBJ2-3, with TRBD1 matching over 7 bases. With 1 base clipped from V and 5 bases from J, the junction kept 12 bases outside the gene matches. The CDR3 covers 17 residues. Germline V gene data show CDR1 as SGHTA and CDR2 as FQGNSA. The CDR3 DNA reads TGTGCCAGCAGCTTAGGAGGGGGCATGAGGGGAGTAGATACGCAGTATTTT. Amino acid sequence: CASSLGGGMRGVDTQYF.

V and J are TRBV7-2 and TRBJ2-1, with a possible D match to TRBD2 (7 bases). Trimming shortened V by 4 bases and J by 2 bases, and 18 bases separated the two germline ends. The CDR3 length is 17 residues. The germline V gene encodes CDR1 SGHTA and CDR2 FQGNSA. The CDR3 DNA reads TGTGCCAGCAGCTCAAAGGGGGGGCGCGAAACCTACAATGAGCAGTTCTTC. This encodes CASSSKGGRETYNEQFF.

This clone was seen a handful of times. This chain joins TRBV13 and TRBJ2-3, with D uncertain. V lost 3 bases and J lost 0, with 10 bases in between. The length of the CDR3 is 15 residues. From germline, CDR1 is PRHDT and CDR2 FYEKMQ (reference sequence). The CDR3 coding sequence is TGTGCCAGCAGCTTCCAGAGGATTAGCACAGATACGCAGTATTTT. This sequence encodes CASSFQRISTDTQYF.

This chain joins TRBV18 and TRBJ1-4; D gene ambiguous. CDR1 is KGHSH and CDR2 is LQKENI in the germline V gene. V lost 0 bases and J lost 3, with 11 bases in between. CDR3 length: 16 amino acids. DNA for the CDR3: TGTGCCAGCTCACCACCCCAAACAGATTCTAATGAAAAACTGTTTTTT. It is translated as CASSPPQTDSNEKLFF.